This entry lists 27 T cell receptor beta chains sequenced from one sample in a study of T-cell reconstitution after alpha-beta-depleted transplantation in children (dated by TCRdb to the mid-2010s). The protocol used for the library was PCR. TCRdb records Illumina HiSeq 2500 as the sequencer. TCR library preparation used molecular barcoding, with unique molecular identifiers applied to normalize quantification of the TCRbeta repertoire. The public reads were quality trimmed at Q25 with fastp and then assembled into clones with MiXCR by TCRdb, keeping productive beta chains. Identical CDR3 proteins give one entry, which carries the most common genes and DNA. The sample records some 640,000 distinct CDR3 sequences, around a sixth of which are singletons. 1.1% of the sample lies in the top ten. Sequencing used PBMCs from the stem cell graft donor, obtained from the stem cell graft. These receptors all stem from a human donor who donated a stem cell graft to a child with acute myeloid leukemia.

This clonotype was seen only a few times. This sequence joins TRBV27 and TRBJ1-1, with TRBD1 matching 8 bases. This CDR3 comprises 13 residues. Trimming at V came to 6 bases and at J to 1 base, leaving 1 base not matched to a gene. In germline, CDR1 is MNHEY, CDR2 SMNVEV (reference sequence). The CDR3 sequence is CASRGTGNTEAFF. Here the CDR3 DNA reads TGTGCCAGCAGGGGGACAGGGAACACTGAAGCTTTCTTT.

This chain joins TRBV11-2 and TRBJ1-1, with 10 bases fitting TRBD1. CDR3 length: 16 amino acids. Looked up from germline, CDR1 is SGHAT and CDR2 is FQNNGV. J gave up 5 bases and V 5 bases, and 11 bases lay outside the gene matches. The chain's CDR3 is CASSRAGTGARTEAFF. The CDR3 nucleotides are TGTGCCAGCAGCCGCGCCGGGACAGGGGCTAGGACTGAAGCTTTCTTT.

This clonotype was recorded many times. The chain recombines TRBV29-1 with TRBJ1-1; D is uncertain. In germline, CDR1 is SQVTM, CDR2 ANQGSEA. The germline V and J ends were trimmed by 7 bases and 1 base, with 7 bases remaining between them. The CDR3 covers 11 residues. CDR3 in DNA: TGCAGCGGAAGATGGAACACTGAAGCTTTCTTT. This encodes CSGRWNTEAFF.

In this sample, this clonotype turned up many times. CDR3 sequence (DNA): TGTGCCACCAGTGGTGGAGGGTATCAGCCCCAGCATTTT. Translated, it gives CATSGGGYQPQHF. This rearrangement joins TRBV24-1 to TRBJ1-5; D gene unclear. This CDR3 is 13 amino acids long. Trimming took 5 bases from V and 5 from J, leaving 9 bases between them. Germline lookup yields CDR1 KGHDR and CDR2 SFDVKD.

This chain links TRBV18 with TRBJ1-2, with D unclear. The V and J ends lost 3 bases and 8 bases respectively, with 16 bases between them. The CDR3 extends over 14 amino acids. Per germline, CDR1 KGHSH and CDR2 LQKENI. CDR3 loop: CASSPTETSWGYTF. The DNA of the CDR3 is TGTGCCAGCTCACCCACGGAGACGTCGTGGGGCTACACCTTC.

This clonotype was found many times. This chain links TRBV20-1 with TRBJ2-7, with 11 bases lining up with TRBD1. Unmatched junction bases numbered 13, after V lost 3 bases and J lost 0 bases. CDR3 length: 18 residues. Germline lookup yields CDR1 DFQATT and CDR2 SNEGSKA (reference sequence). The CDR3 DNA is TGCAGTGCTAGGCCGGGGACAGGGGGAACCCTTGCCTCCTACGAGCAGTACTTC. This codes for CSARPGTGGTLASYEQYF.

There are many counts of this clonotype. J is TRBJ1-5 and V is TRBV4-3; possibly TRBD1 for D (5 bases). Germline CDR1 reads LGHNA; CDR2 reads YSLEER. Trimming removed 0 bases from V and 5 bases from J, with 17 bases in between. CDR3 length: 17 amino acids. The CDR3 DNA sequence: TGCGCCAGCAGCCAAGATATAACAGGTGGGAATTATCAGCCCCAGCATTTT. Translation: CASSQDITGGNYQPQHF.

This clonotype was found a few times. The V and J genes are TRBV7-9 and TRBJ2-7; a weak D match, TRBD2 (6 bases). The CDR3 sequence is 12 residues long. CDR1 is SEHNR and CDR2 is FQNEAQ in the germline V gene (reference sequence). V was cut by 4 bases and J by 13 bases, with 17 bases left in between. Here the CDR3 reads CASSSRGNHPYF. As DNA, the CDR3 is TGTGCCAGCAGCTCTCGGGGGAACCATCCATACTTC.

This chain connects TRBV11-2 to TRBJ2-3, with D uncertain. This CDR3 comprises 14 residues. The germline V and J ends were trimmed by 7 bases and 0 bases, with 11 bases remaining between them. Germline loops: CDR1 SGHAT, CDR2 FQNNGV. In nucleotides, the CDR3 is TGTGCCAGCATCTCACTATCTAGCACAGATACGCAGTATTTT. Its protein is CASISLSSTDTQYF.

This clonotype was counted at least ten times. V gene TRBV6-1 combines with J gene TRBJ2-1, with 7 bases lining up with TRBD1. Looked up from germline, CDR1 is MNHNS and CDR2 is SASEGT. The CDR3 totals 15 residues. Unmatched junction bases numbered 10, after V lost 5 bases and J lost 6 bases. The CDR3, as DNA: TGTGCCAGCAGTAGGGGCAACCGGGACAGCAATGAGCAGTTCTTC. This codes for CASSRGNRDSNEQFF.

In its sample, this clonotype was seen many times. CDR3 coding DNA: TGTGCCATCTCAAGGGGCGGGACGGAGGAGCAGTTCTTC. Its translation is CAISRGGTEEQFF. The chain has TRBV10-3 and TRBJ2-1; D possibly corresponds to TRBD2 (6 bases). Between the trimmed V and J ends, which lost 8 bases and 10 bases, there was a span of 18 bases. The germline V gene has CDR1 ENHRY and CDR2 SYGVKD. The length of the CDR3 is 13 residues.

In this sample, this clonotype turned up many times. The gene calls are TRBV15 and TRBJ2-6; D possibly uses TRBD1 or TRBD2 (5 bases each). Germline-derived CDR1 and CDR2 are LNHNV and YYDKDF (reference sequence). The CDR3 is 15 residues long. V dropped 5 bases and J dropped 3 bases, with 11 bases sitting between them. The CDR3 is CATSPRDGGANVLTF. CDR3 nucleotides: TGTGCCACCAGCCCCAGGGACGGTGGGGCCAACGTCCTGACTTTC.

The chain carries TRBV20-1 and TRBJ2-5; 10 positions agree with TRBD1. The length of the CDR3 is 14 residues. CDR1 is DFQATT, CDR2 SNEGSKA, per germline (reference sequence). The V gene end was trimmed by 5 bases and the J gene end by 3 bases; junction bases not matched to a gene: 6. The CDR3 DNA reads TGCAGTGCTGGGACAGGGGAAGGAGAAGAGACCCAGTACTTC. It specifies CSAGTGEGEETQYF.

This clonotype was counted between two and nine times. The chain employs TRBV11-2 and TRBJ1-1; D remains unclear. V was cut by 0 bases and J by 1 base, with 9 bases left in between. This CDR3 region has 15 residues. Germline assignment: CDR1 SGHAT and CDR2 FQNNGV. CDR3 protein: CASSLEATPNTEAFF. Here the CDR3 DNA reads TGTGCCAGCAGCTTAGAAGCGACACCGAACACTGAAGCTTTCTTT.

This clonotype occurred a few times. The genes are TRBV20-1 and TRBJ2-3; tentative D call: TRBD2 (6 bases). Germline V gene lookup returns CDR1 DFQATT and CDR2 SNEGSKA (reference sequence). Trimming shortened V by 6 bases and J by 4 bases, and 17 bases separated the two germline ends. The CDR3 runs to 14 residues. The DNA of the CDR3 is TGCAGTGCCGAACGGGGGTCCAGCCCAGATACGCAGTATTTT. Residues: CSAERGSSPDTQYF.

This clonotype occurred many times. V and J are TRBV6-5 and TRBJ2-1, with no clear D. The CDR3 is 14 amino acids. The germline V and J ends were trimmed by 8 bases and 7 bases, with 18 bases remaining between them. Germline CDR1 reads MNHEY; CDR2 reads SVGAGI. The CDR3 DNA is TGTGCCAGCTTTCCAACGGCAGAAGGGAATGAGCAGTTCTTC. This codes for CASFPTAEGNEQFF.

To note about this clonotype: A much larger clone is a single base away; this may be a read error. The chain employs TRBV5-1 and TRBJ2-3; D not certain. CDR3 size: 15 residues. CDR1 is SGHRS and CDR2 is YFSETQ in the germline V gene. This CDR3 is CASSLEYFATDTQNF. The CDR3 DNA is TGCGCCAGCAGTCTGGAGTACTTCGCCACAGATACGCAGAATTTT. Full variable domain (remainder filled in from reference TRBV5-1 and TRBJ2-3): KAGVTQTPRYLIKTRGQQVTLSCSPISGHRSVSWYQQTPGQGLQFLFEYFSETQRNKGNFPGRFSGRQFSNSRSEMNVSTLELGDSALYLCASSLEYFATDTQNFGPGTRLTVL.

The chain recombines TRBV7-8 with TRBJ1-5; D uncertain. The CDR3 is 11 residues long. Trimming removed 1 base at V and 14 bases at J, with 9 bases between. CDR1 is SGHVS and CDR2 is FQNEAQ in the germline V gene. The CDR3 here is CASSLGGPKHF. DNA for the CDR3: TGTGCCAGCAGCTTAGGAGGCCCCAAGCATTTT.

This rearrangement joins TRBV7-2 to TRBJ2-1, with 11 bases lining up with TRBD2. The CDR3 is made up of 15 amino acids. Looked up from germline, CDR1 is SGHTA and CDR2 is FQGNSA. V lost 1 base, J lost 6 bases, and 2 bases stayed unmatched. The CDR3 here is CASSLDTSGGNEQFF. CDR3 nucleotide sequence: TGTGCCAGCAGCTTAGACACTAGCGGGGGCAATGAGCAGTTCTTC.

This clonotype has a count of ten or more. V usage is TRBV20-1 and J usage is TRBJ2-3; 9 bases agree with TRBD2. Trimming cost V 6 bases and J 3 bases; bases outside gene matches: 7. The CDR3 consists of 14 residues. The germline V gene encodes CDR1 DFQATT and CDR2 SNEGSKA (reference sequence). CDR3 amino acids: CSALVRGGTDTQYF. Written as DNA, the CDR3 is TGCAGTGCCTTAGTGCGGGGGGGGACAGATACGCAGTATTTT.

Only a few counts were recorded for this clonotype. This chain connects TRBV7-9 to TRBJ1-2, with 7 bases lining up with TRBD1. This CDR3 spans 15 amino acids. With 6 bases clipped from V and 4 bases from J, the junction kept 11 bases outside the gene matches. Germline-derived CDR1 and CDR2 are SEHNR and FQNEAQ (reference sequence). The CDR3 reads CASRDQTGIGYGYTF. The DNA of the CDR3 is TGTGCCAGCAGAGACCAGACAGGGATCGGCTATGGCTACACCTTC.

This clonotype was observed a handful of times. The rearrangement joins TRBV10-3 to TRBJ1-1; D might be TRBD1 (5 bases). V shed 2 bases and J shed 5 bases, with 24 bases lying between them. The CDR3 has 18 residues. CDR1 and CDR2 (germline): ENHRY, SYGVKD. In nucleotides, the CDR3 is TGTGCCATCAGTGAGCCCCCGGAGGGTGGGGGTCTGGTGACTGAAGCTTTCTTT. It encodes CAISEPPEGGGLVTEAFF.

This sequence joins TRBV7-2 and TRBJ2-5; D is perhaps TRBD1 or TRBD2 (6 bases each). Germline lookup yields CDR1 SGHTA and CDR2 FQGNSA. V was trimmed by 5 bases and J by 5 bases, leaving 15 bases between them. This CDR3 region has 14 residues. Here the CDR3 DNA reads TGTGCCAGCAGCCCTTGGGGGGCCGATGAGACCCAGTACTTC. Translated, it gives CASSPWGADETQYF.

This clonotype appeared many times. The chain links TRBV9 to TRBJ2-1; 10 positions match TRBD2. Germline trimming cut 0 bases from V and 5 bases from J; bases unmatched to any gene: 5. The CDR3 has 16 residues. The germline V gene encodes CDR1 SGDLS and CDR2 YYNGEE. The CDR3: CASSVGLAGVNNEQFF. The CDR3 DNA reads TGTGCCAGCAGCGTAGGGCTAGCGGGGGTTAACAATGAGCAGTTCTTC.

This clonotype was recorded at least ten times. An end of the junction does not agree with germline; a read error may underlie this. As DNA, the CDR3 is TGCAGTGCCAGAGCACATTTGAACACTGAAGCTTTCTTT. This translates into CSARAHLNTEAFF. V and J are TRBV20-1 and TRBJ1-1, with D uncertain. Germline-derived CDR1 and CDR2 are DFQATT and SNEGSKA (reference sequence). This CDR3 comprises 13 residues.

This clonotype has more than one count but fewer than ten. This chain links TRBV7-2 with TRBJ2-5, with TRBD2 matching 7 bases. V lost 8 bases, J lost 0 bases, and 6 bases stayed unmatched. Germline V CDR1 and CDR2: SGHTA, FQGNSA. CDR3 length equals 14 residues. In DNA form, the CDR3 reads TGTGCCAGCTCGAATAGCGGGTACCAAGAGACCCAGTACTTC. It translates to CASSNSGYQETQYF.

This clonotype has at least ten counts. This chain connects TRBV20-1 to TRBJ2-7; 10 bases agree with TRBD1. The CDR3 has 16 amino acids. Germline lookup yields CDR1 DFQATT and CDR2 SNEGSKA (reference sequence). With 5 bases clipped from V and 0 bases from J, the junction kept 10 bases outside the gene matches. The CDR3: CSAAIPGQGISYEQYF. CDR3 nucleotide sequence: TGCAGTGCTGCAATTCCGGGACAGGGGATCTCCTACGAGCAGTACTTC.